This T cell receptor beta chain was captured in a study of T cell changes during pregnancy in multiple sclerosis. CDR1 and CDR2 from the germline V gene are SEHNR and FQNEAQ (reference sequence). V was clipped by 5 bases and J by 7 bases; unmatched bases: 12. This CDR3 has 17 amino acids. This table comes from immunoSEQ multiplex PCR, and its TCRdb copy is limited to in-frame clones, with some not included. Found here are under 130,000 clones, approximately 90% of them singletons; the top ten hold about 3%. The starting material was peripheral blood, obtained after pregnancy. This TCR was sampled from a female donor with multiple sclerosis, enrolled in a pregnancy study. J is TRBJ1-4 and V is TRBV7-9; TRBD1 agrees at 11 bases. Written as DNA, the CDR3 is TGTGCCAGCAGCCCAGGGACAGGGGGAAACTTAGGTGAAAAACTGTTTTTT. Translated: CASSPGTGGNLGEKLFF.